This is a list of T cell receptor beta chains from one sample in a study of blood T cell repertoires in COVID-19. Method: immunoSEQ multiplex PCR; TCRdb's copy keeps in-frame clones and lacks some. The sample includes 40,000 or so clones, 75% to 90% of them seen just once. Sequences were obtained from peripheral blood. The receptors derive from a man in his sixties with active COVID-19. Each CDR3 is given with its conserved first and last residue. D genes are given only for firm matches. Rows may omit the clone size; those that give it use once, few, many or a size class.

d_call clone_size j_call v_call cdr3_nt cdr3_aa
TRBD1 NA TRBJ2-7 TRBV11-2 TGTGCCAGCAGCCTGTCCGGGACAGGGTATAACGAGCAGTACTTC CASSLSGTGYNEQYF
NA NA TRBJ1-2 TRBV10-3 TGTGCCATCAGTGAGTCCCGGGGGTATGGCTACACCTTC CAISESRGYGYTF
NA NA TRBJ2-1 TRBV3-1/TRBV3-2 TGTGCCAGCAGCCAGGTTAAACAGCTCCCTCCCTACAATGAGCAGTTCTTC CASSQVKQLPPYNEQFF
TRBD2 NA TRBJ2-7 TRBV3-1/TRBV3-2 TGTGCCAGCAGCCCCCAGGGGCTAGCGGGAATCGAGCAGTACTTC CASSPQGLAGIEQYF
TRBD1 NA TRBJ2-7 TRBV6-1 TGTGCCAGCAGTGAAGTCGCAGGGGGCGACTATCGGCGGGACTTC CASSEVAGGDYRRDF
NA NA TRBJ2-7 TRBV7-2 TGTGCCAGCAGCTCCCCCTTCACCGGCTCCTACGAGCAGTACTTC CASSSPFTGSYEQYF
TRBD2 NA TRBJ2-1 TRBV15 TGTGCCACCAGCAGGGGCCGGGAGGGCCTAGGCAATGAGCAGTTCTTC CATSRGREGLGNEQFF
NA NA TRBJ2-7 TRBV5-1 TGCGCCAGCAGCTTGTTCTCGTTTCGGACCCTATCGGGGGCCTACGAGCAGTACTTC CASSLFSFRTLSGAYEQYF
NA NA TRBJ2-1 TRBV11-2 TGTGCCAGCAGCTTATGGGCGAGCGGCGTATCCAATGAGCAGTTCTTC CASSLWASGVSNEQFF
TRBD2 NA TRBJ2-7 TRBV5-4 TGTGCCAGCAGCTCAAATACGGGGGGTGAGCAGTACTTC CASSSNTGGEQYF
TRBD2 NA TRBJ2-1 TRBV10-3 TGTGCCATCAGGGTAGGACTAGCGGGAGATGAGCAGTTCTTC CAIRVGLAGDEQFF
TRBD2 NA TRBJ2-7 TRBV6-6 TGTGCCACCGGGACTAGCGGGAGCGCACCCGGGTACGAGCAGTACTTC CATGTSGSAPGYEQYF
TRBD2 NA TRBJ2-1 TRBV27 TGTGCCAGCTATCCAGCGGGAGCGCTTTACAATGAGCAGTTCTTC CASYPAGALYNEQFF
NA large TRBJ2-2 TRBV9 TGTGCCAGCAGCGAATGGGACACATCCATCGGGGAGCTGTTTTTT CASSEWDTSIGELFF
NA NA TRBJ2-1 TRBV7-9 TGTGCCAGCAGCTCGACCATGGGGGGGCGCGGTTGGGACAATGAGCAGTTCTTC CASSSTMGGRGWDNEQFF
TRBD2 NA TRBJ2-7 TRBV5-4 TGTGCCAGCAGCTTGGAGGCAGCGGGGGTCTACGAGCAGTACTTC CASSLEAAGVYEQYF
TRBD1 NA TRBJ1-6 TRBV3-1/TRBV3-2 TGTGCCAGCAGCCGAGGTTCCGGGACAGGGGTTTGGAATTCACCCCTCCACTTT CASSRGSGTGVWNSPLHF
TRBD1 NA TRBJ1-3 TRBV7-9 TGTGCCAGCAGCTTAGCGACAGGGACCCCCTCGCTCCCTGGAAACACCATATATTTT CASSLATGTPSLPGNTIYF
NA once TRBJ2-6 TRBV19 TGTGCCAGTAGTATATACATTCTTGGGGGGGCCTCTGGGGCCAACGTCCTGACTTTC CASSIYILGGASGANVLTF
NA NA TRBJ1-2 TRBV3-1/TRBV3-2 TGTGCCAGCAGCCTAGAGGGACTCGGAGGCTACACCTTC CASSLEGLGGYTF
NA NA TRBJ1-6 TRBV19 TGTGCCAGTAGTCAGGGTAATTCACCCCTCCACTTT CASSQGNSPLHF
TRBD2 NA TRBJ2-1 TRBV7-9 TGTGCCAGCAGCACCAGCGGGAGACGAGGTGAGCAGTTCTTC CASSTSGRRGEQFF
NA NA TRBJ1-3 TRBV19 TGTGCCAGTAGTCCGCTTACACAGGGAACCTCTGGAAACACCATATATTTT CASSPLTQGTSGNTIYF
TRBD2 NA TRBJ2-7 TRBV28 TGTGCCAGCACCTTCGCCTCTGGACTAGCGGAATCCTACGAGCAGTACTTC CASTFASGLAESYEQYF
TRBD1 NA TRBJ2-7 TRBV19 TGTGCCAGTAGTAGGGGACAGTACGAAGACCACGAGCAGTACTTC CASSRGQYEDHEQYF
NA NA TRBJ2-2 TRBV14 TGTGCCAGCAGCCAAGAATGGCACACCGGGGAGCTGTTTTTT CASSQEWHTGELFF
NA NA TRBJ2-3 TRBV6-1 TGTGCCAGCAGTGACTGGTCAGGGCTAGGGGGTTTTGGCACAGATACGCAGTATTTT CASSDWSGLGGFGTDTQYF
TRBD1 NA TRBJ2-7 TRBV28 TGTGCCAGCAGCGGCGGACAGGGGATCTACGAGCAGTACTTC CASSGGQGIYEQYF
TRBD1 NA TRBJ2-5 TRBV2 TGTGCCAGCAGAGGACAGGCCCAAGAGACCCAGTACTTC CASRGQAQETQYF
TRBD1 NA TRBJ1-1 TRBV24-1 TGTGCCACCAGTGATTCCCCGGACAGGGCTTTGGGGGGAGCTTTCTTT CATSDSPDRALGGAFF
NA NA TRBJ2-1 TRBV6-5 TGTGCCAGCAGTTACTCTATAACAAACTCCTACAATGAGCAGTTCTTC CASSYSITNSYNEQFF